This T cell receptor beta chain was retrieved from a study of T cell changes during pregnancy in multiple sclerosis. The ends were cut back, 3 bases at V and 3 bases at J, with 9 bases in the middle. Germline CDR1 is SNHLY and CDR2 is FYNNEI. CDR3 length: 14 residues. Generated by immunoSEQ multiplex PCR, the TCRdb table keeps only in-frame clones and is missing some. The table includes 75,000 to 95,000 clones, 75% to 95% detected once. This receptor was taken from a female donor in good health, enrolled as a control in a pregnancy study. Sequencing used peripheral blood, obtained in the first trimester of pregnancy. The gene calls are TRBV2 and TRBJ1-5; D gene unclear. In nucleotides, the CDR3 is TGTGCCAGCAGTGAGAGAACTCCCAATCAGCCCCAGCATTTT. Its translation is CASSERTPNQPQHF.